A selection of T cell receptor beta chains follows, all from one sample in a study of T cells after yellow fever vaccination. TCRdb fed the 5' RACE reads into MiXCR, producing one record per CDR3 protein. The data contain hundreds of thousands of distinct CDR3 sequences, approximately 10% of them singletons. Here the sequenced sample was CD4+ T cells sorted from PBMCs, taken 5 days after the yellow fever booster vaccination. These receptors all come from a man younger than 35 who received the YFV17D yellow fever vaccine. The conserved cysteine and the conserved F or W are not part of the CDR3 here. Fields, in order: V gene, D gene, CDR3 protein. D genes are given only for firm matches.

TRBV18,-,ASSPTEYGYT
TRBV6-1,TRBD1,ASSYGQVNQPQH
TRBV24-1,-,ATSDPDGGTTDTQY
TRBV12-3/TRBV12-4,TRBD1,ASTWTGGTEAF
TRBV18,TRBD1,ASSPRGQGSSNEQF
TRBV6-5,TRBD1,ASSEQGKAF
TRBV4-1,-,ASSQVPPGAGETQY
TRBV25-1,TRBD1,ASSEQGAGELF
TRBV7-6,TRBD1,ASSPGKNRDRDAEAF
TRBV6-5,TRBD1,ASSYSGQGSNQPQH
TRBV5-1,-,ASSTAGPRSNQPQH
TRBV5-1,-,ASKDQFNTEAF
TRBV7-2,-,ASSFGPTGGSEAF
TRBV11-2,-,ASSSGLQGSLVSREAF
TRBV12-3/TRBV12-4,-,ASRSQTVDAEAF
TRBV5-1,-,ASSPRRGSYEQY
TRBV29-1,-,SVRSGSTNEKLF
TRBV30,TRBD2,AWSEGTSSGTQY
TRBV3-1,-,ASSQGDSGMETQY
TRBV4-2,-,ASSQDKGHGYT
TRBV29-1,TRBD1,SVVTGGRTEAF
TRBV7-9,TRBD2,ASSVQTSGVGNTQY
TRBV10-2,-,ASSESHLNQPQH
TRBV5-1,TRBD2,ASSLTSGGFGEQF
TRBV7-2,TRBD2,ASSRTAGGQYTQY
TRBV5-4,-,ASSLQGGEETQY
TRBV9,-,ASSVSSAGPYEQY
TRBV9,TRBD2,ASSVASGGATGETQY
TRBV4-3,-,ASSQELLNQETQY
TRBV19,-,ASSTRGATADTQY
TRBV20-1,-,SALDTLSRVYT
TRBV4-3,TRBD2,ASSRLGTGGGSYNEQF
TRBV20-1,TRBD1,SAGAGGGFDYGYT
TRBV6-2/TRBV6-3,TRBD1,ASRATGTYEQY
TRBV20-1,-,SANRGGGRGETQY
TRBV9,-,ASSDYYGYT
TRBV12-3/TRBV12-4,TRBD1,ASRTGGNSPLH
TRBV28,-,ATTSGGGNQPQH
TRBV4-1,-,ASSQPRRDNEQF
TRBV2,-,ASSTGPTGELF
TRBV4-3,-,ASSQVGGGTHT
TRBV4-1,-,ASSLSLQGNTEAF
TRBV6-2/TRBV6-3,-,ASSYSRRSEEKLF
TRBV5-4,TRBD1,ASSSGTGNTGELF
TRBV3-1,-,ASSQEDRPGQY
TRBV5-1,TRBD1,ASSWKTGGDSPLH